The 19 T cell receptor beta chains in this list originate from one sample, sequenced in a study of shared clonotypes between healthy human individuals. Only in-frame clones appear in the TCRdb table, and some are missing; sequencing was by immunoSEQ multiplex PCR. The table includes more than 500,000 clones, about 95% detected once. Naive CD8 cells, CD45RO-negative and positively selected for CCR7, excluded terminally differentiated effector memory CD45RA+ cells. The specimen was naive CD8+ T cells sorted from blood. Source of these receptors: a woman aged 25 to 39 in good health.

The chain carries TRBV13 and TRBJ2-7; D unresolved. The CDR3 is 13 residues long. V gave up 5 bases and J gave up 3 bases, with 11 bases separating them. Per germline, CDR1 PRHDT and CDR2 FYEKMQ (reference sequence). CDR3 nucleotide sequence: TGTGCCAGCAGCCCCTCCCCAGACTACGAGCAGTACTTC. Protein sequence: CASSPSPDYEQYF.

Concerning this clone itself: This sequence may be a read error, since a much larger clone differs from it by one base. The rearrangement uses TRBV2 and TRBJ2-5; unclear D gene. The DNA end lines up better with TRBJ2-7; the J call may be wrong. Germline lookup yields CDR1 SNHLY and CDR2 FYNNEI. The CDR3 is made up of 10 amino acids. CDR3 sequence: CASSAYEQYF. In DNA form, the CDR3 reads TGTGCCAGCAGTGCCTACGAGCAGTACTTC.

V gene TRBV29-1 combines with J gene TRBJ2-3; D possibly corresponds to TRBD1 (6 bases). Germline V gene lookup returns CDR1 SQVTM and CDR2 ANQGSEA. The ends were cut back, 0 bases at V and 4 bases at J, with 14 bases in the middle. CDR3 size: 15 residues. In nucleotides, the CDR3 is TGCAGCGTTGAAGAACAGGGAGTTGTCTCAGATACGCAGTATTTT. Protein sequence: CSVEEQGVVSDTQYF.

The chain recombines TRBV7-9 with TRBJ2-5; 8 bases line up with TRBD1. TRBJ2-7 explains the end of the DNA better; the J call may be wrong. In germline, CDR1 is SEHNR, CDR2 FQNEAQ (reference sequence). CDR3 length: 14 residues. DNA of the CDR3: TGTGCCAGCAGCCCGGAGACAGGGGTCCACGAGCAGTACTTC. This translates into CASSPETGVHEQYF.

The chain combines TRBV14 with TRBJ2-1, with TRBD2 matching over 12 bases. V was pared by 2 bases and J by 8 bases, with 4 bases of the junction left unmatched. The CDR3 contains 15 residues. Germline V gene data show CDR1 as SGHDN and CDR2 as FVKESK. CDR3 bases: TGTGCCAGCAGCCAAACTAGCGGGAGGTCGTATGAGCAGTTCTTC. Translating it yields CASSQTSGRSYEQFF.

In this sample, this clone turned up once. The V gene is TRBV7-9, the J gene TRBJ2-7; no clear D. The germline V gene has CDR1 SEHNR and CDR2 FQNEAQ (reference sequence). The CDR3 has 12 amino acids. V was cut by 4 bases and J by 6 bases, with 10 bases left in between. The CDR3 loop reads CASSWSVGEQYF. In nucleotides, the CDR3 is TGTGCCAGCAGCTGGTCGGTGGGCGAGCAGTACTTC.

The V and J genes are TRBV30 and TRBJ2-1; TRBD1 matches at 10 bases. With 7 bases clipped from V and 9 bases from J, the junction kept 12 bases outside the gene matches. CDR3 length: 14 amino acids. CDR1 is GTSNPN and CDR2 is SVGIG in the germline V gene (reference sequence). The CDR3 reads CALLPGQGKGEQFF. The DNA for the CDR3 is TGTGCCTTACTTCCGGGACAGGGGAAGGGTGAGCAGTTCTTC.

The V gene is TRBV11-2, the J gene TRBJ2-5; D gene uncertain. V shed 5 bases and J shed 0 bases, with 13 bases lying between them. There are 15 residues in the CDR3. Germline V gene sequence: CDR1 SGHAT, CDR2 FQNNGV. Here the CDR3 reads CASSPHVAYQETQYF. The CDR3 DNA reads as TGTGCCAGCAGCCCACATGTCGCGTACCAAGAGACCCAGTACTTC. Using reference TRBV11-2 and TRBJ2-5 for the parts outside the CDR3, the full variable domain is EAGVAQSPRYKIIEKRQSVAFWCNPISGHATLYWYQQILGQGPKLLIQFQNNGVVDDSQLPKDRFSAERLKGVDSTLKIQPAKLEDSAVYLCASSPHVAYQETQYFGPGTRLLVL.

The chain carries TRBV25-1 and TRBJ1-2, with D perhaps TRBD1 (5 bases). This CDR3 is 13 amino acids long. V was clipped by 4 bases and J by 4 bases, with 10 bases between them. Germline values: CDR1 MGHDK, CDR2 SYGVNS. In DNA form, the CDR3 reads TGTGCCAGCAGTGTGGGACTTTCCTATGGCTACACCTTC. Encoded protein: CASSVGLSYGYTF.

The count of this clone is one. This chain uses TRBV9 with TRBJ2-1; 11 bases are shared with TRBD1. The CDR3 is made up of 17 amino acids. The junction had 5 bases not matched to a gene; V was cut back by 0 bases and J by 3 bases. CDR1 is SGDLS and CDR2 is YYNGEE in the germline V gene. CDR3 protein: CASSVARDRGGYNEQFF. The CDR3 coding sequence is TGTGCCAGCAGCGTAGCCCGGGACAGGGGGGGCTACAATGAGCAGTTCTTC.

This rearrangement joins TRBV2 to TRBJ2-4; D not certain. Germline CDR1 is SNHLY and CDR2 is FYNNEI. The CDR3 extends over 12 amino acids. V lost 6 bases, J lost 9 bases, and 12 bases lay in between. The CDR3 protein is CASRDPRSIQYF. CDR3 in DNA: TGTGCCAGCAGAGACCCCCGGAGCATTCAGTACTTC.

The chain recombines TRBV10-3 with TRBJ2-7, with D maybe TRBD2 (5 bases). Germline CDR1 ENHRY, CDR2 SYGVKD. The CDR3 sequence is 15 residues long. Trimming left V 3 bases short and J 1 base short, with 13 bases between. The CDR3 is CAISDRGEWSYEQYF. Here the CDR3 DNA reads TGTGCCATCAGTGATCGGGGTGAGTGGTCCTACGAGCAGTACTTC.

The CDR3 sequence is CASSARRVGQPQHF. The CDR3 DNA reads as TGTGCCAGCAGTGCTAGGAGGGTGGGACAGCCCCAGCATTTT. This rearrangement joins TRBV28 to TRBJ1-5, with D hard to call. The CDR3 runs 14 residues. The V gene's germline CDR1 is MDHEN and CDR2 SYDVKM. Trimming removed 5 bases from V and 7 bases from J, with 15 bases in between.

J is TRBJ2-7 and V is TRBV11-2; 10 bases align to TRBD1. J lost 3 bases, V lost 0 bases, and 5 bases had no gene match. The CDR3 is made up of 16 amino acids. Germline CDR1 is SGHAT and CDR2 is FQNNGV. The DNA for the CDR3 is TGTGCCAGCAGCTTAGACCCGGGACAGGGGAACTACGAGCAGTACTTC. Its protein product is CASSLDPGQGNYEQYF. The full variable domain, its missing parts supplied by reference TRBV11-2 and TRBJ2-7, is EAGVAQSPRYKIIEKRQSVAFWCNPISGHATLYWYQQILGQGPKLLIQFQNNGVVDDSQLPKDRFSAERLKGVDSTLKIQPAKLEDSAVYLCASSLDPGQGNYEQYFGPGTRLTVT.

V gene TRBV27 combines with J gene TRBJ2-7, with 9 bases lining up with TRBD1. The CDR3 has 16 amino acids. Germline trimming cut 0 bases from V and 5 bases from J; bases unmatched to any gene: 8. Germline V CDR1 and CDR2: MNHEY, SMNVEV (reference sequence). The CDR3 region is CASSLSRGQGVHEQYF. CDR3 nucleotide sequence: TGTGCCAGCAGTTTATCGAGGGGACAGGGTGTCCACGAGCAGTACTTC.

This rearrangement joins TRBV7-9 to TRBJ2-7; weak D call: TRBD2 (5 bases). Germline values: CDR1 SEHNR, CDR2 FQNEAQ (reference sequence). This CDR3 region has 15 residues. V lost 5 bases to trimming and J lost 4 bases, with 18 bases between them. CDR3 sequence reads: CASSRGRTHPYEQYF. The CDR3 DNA reads TGTGCCAGCAGCCGGGGAAGGACGCATCCTTACGAGCAGTACTTC.

The V and J genes are TRBV19 and TRBJ1-2, with D uncertain. CDR1 is LNHDA and CDR2 is SQIVND in the germline V gene (reference sequence). V lost 9 bases, J lost 6 bases, and 11 bases lay in between. This CDR3 has 11 residues. This chain's CDR3 is CASATGNGYTF. CDR3 in DNA: TGTGCCAGCGCGACGGGGAATGGCTACACCTTC. Full variable domain (outside the CDR3, taken from reference TRBV19 and TRBJ1-2): DGGITQSPKYLFRKEGQNVTLSCEQNLNHDAMYWYRQDPGQGLRLIYYSQIVNDFQKGDIAEGYSVSREKKESFPLTVTSAQKNPTAFYLCASATGNGYTFGSGTRLTVV.

The chain is built from TRBV28 and TRBJ2-6; a possible D gene is TRBD2 (5 bases). This CDR3 is built from 16 residues. V lost 3 bases and J 2 bases, leaving 11 bases between the germline ends. CDR1 MDHEN and CDR2 SYDVKM come from the germline V gene. The CDR3 loop reads CASSLDWGAGANVLTF. CDR3 nucleotide sequence: TGTGCCAGCAGTTTGGACTGGGGAGCTGGGGCCAACGTCCTGACTTTC.

This clone was recorded only once. CDR3 nucleotide sequence: TGTGCCAGCAGTGATAAGGGTACTGAAGCTTTCTTT. Encoded protein: CASSDKGTEAFF. The genes are TRBV13 and TRBJ1-1; D is undetermined. The CDR3 length is 12 residues. CDR1 is PRHDT and CDR2 is FYEKMQ in the germline V gene (reference sequence). V lost 6 bases, J lost 5 bases, and 10 bases lay in between.